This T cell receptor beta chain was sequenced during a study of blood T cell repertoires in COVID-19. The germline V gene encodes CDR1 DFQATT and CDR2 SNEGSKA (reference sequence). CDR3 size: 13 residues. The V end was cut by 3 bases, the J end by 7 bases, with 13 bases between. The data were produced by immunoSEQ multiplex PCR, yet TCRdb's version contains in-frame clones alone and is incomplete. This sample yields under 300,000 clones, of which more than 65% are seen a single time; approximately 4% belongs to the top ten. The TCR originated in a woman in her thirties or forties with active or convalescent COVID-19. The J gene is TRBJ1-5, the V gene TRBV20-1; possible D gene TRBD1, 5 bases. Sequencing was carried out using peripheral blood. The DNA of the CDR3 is TGCAGTGCTAGTGAAACTCCAGGGCAGCCCCAGCATTTT. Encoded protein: CSASETPGQPQHF.